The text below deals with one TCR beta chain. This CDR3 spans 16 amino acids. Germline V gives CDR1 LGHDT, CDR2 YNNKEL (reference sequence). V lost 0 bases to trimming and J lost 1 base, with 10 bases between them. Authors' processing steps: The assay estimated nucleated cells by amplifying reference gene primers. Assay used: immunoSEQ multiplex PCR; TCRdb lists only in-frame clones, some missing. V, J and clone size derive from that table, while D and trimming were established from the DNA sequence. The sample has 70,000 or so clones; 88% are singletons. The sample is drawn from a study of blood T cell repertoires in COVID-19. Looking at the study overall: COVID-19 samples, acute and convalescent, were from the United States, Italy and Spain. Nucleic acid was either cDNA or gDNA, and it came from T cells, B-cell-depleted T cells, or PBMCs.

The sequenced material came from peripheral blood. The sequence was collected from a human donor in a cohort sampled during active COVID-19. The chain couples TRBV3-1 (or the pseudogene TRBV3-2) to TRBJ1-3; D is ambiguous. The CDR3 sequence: CASSQDHSGSGNTIYF. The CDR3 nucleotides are TGTGCCAGCAGCCAAGATCACTCGGGATCTGGAAACACCATATATTTT.